Sequencing of this TCR beta chain was carried out in a study of T cell repertoires in cytomegalovirus infection. Background on the study: CMV infection plus the matching HLA type was flagged by public TCR beta signatures.

This clonotype was seen at least ten times. Antigen: not known. The CDR3 runs 14 residues. Trimming stripped 10 bases from V and 2 bases from J, with 16 bases between. From the reads, TCRdb called clonotypes with MiXCR, one entry per CDR3 protein. The sample comprises roughly 200,000 distinct CDR3 sequences, approximately 18% of which are singletons, and about 25% rests with the top ten. Study outcomes and limitations: Identification of carriers of CMV plus the relevant HLA was performed using cumulative public TCR beta family frequency. There were HLA-C-restricted CMV-specific TCR beta clonotypes dominating the ex vivo response.

This TCR was recovered from a human donor in good health (CMV status not recorded). Some clones in this sample may be carry-over from other donors' samples. The genes are TRBV12-3 or TRBV12-4 and TRBJ2-3; TRBD1 is a possible D gene (5 bases). Sequenced material: CD8+ T cells from PBMCs. This chain's CDR3 is CATRLGRVTDTQYF. The CDR3 coding sequence is TGTGCCACCCGATTGGGCAGGGTCACAGATACGCAGTATTTT.